The clone carrying this T cell receptor beta chain was seen once. Antigen: not known. The entry originates in a study of T cell responses to AZD1222 COVID-19 vaccine. Broader study findings: All repertoire sampling was performed exclusively after the peak T cell response. Spike-specific TCR breadth rose after two AZD1222 doses, and depth rose as well. The CD4 TCRs associated with vaccination extended across spike and predominated at 160-218 and 743-854.

Data came from immunoSEQ multiplex PCR; TCRdb stores just in-frame clones and leaves some out. This table has some 150,000 clones, about 89% appearing once. Investigators merged groups given second doses at roughly 4 or roughly 12 weeks. The CDR3 extends over 14 amino acids. Trimming stripped 1 base from V and 5 bases from J, with 8 bases between. The germline V gene encodes CDR1 SEHNR and CDR2 FQNEAQ (reference sequence). Sequences were derived from peripheral blood, sampled 28 days after the second AZD1222 dose. This sequence joins TRBV7-9 and TRBJ1-4, with D uncertain. This receptor was taken from an adult who received the AZD1222 COVID-19 vaccine. This chain's CDR3 is CASSLGSKNEKLFF. CDR3 nucleotide sequence: TGTGCCAGCAGCTTAGGGTCGAAGAATGAAAAACTGTTTTTT.